The 11 T cell receptor beta chains listed next were all sequenced from one sample in a study of cytomegalovirus exposure and HLA in healthy donors. Vbeta (60) and Jbeta (13) primers were used in the PCR. TCRdb keeps only in-frame clones here, not all; method: immunoSEQ multiplex PCR. The sample holds more than 110,000 clones, around 73% seen once. The sequenced material came from PBMCs. The receptors shown here come from a human donor in good health.

The rearrangement joins TRBV11-2 to TRBJ2-7; 7 bases align to TRBD2. Germline V gene sequence: CDR1 SGHAT, CDR2 FQNNGV. The CDR3 is 13 amino acids. V lost 7 bases, J lost 2 bases, and 5 bases stayed unmatched. CDR3 protein: CASTVAGAYEQYF. The CDR3 nucleotides read TGTGCCAGCACCGTTGCGGGAGCCTACGAGCAGTACTTC.

The gene calls are TRBV6-1 and TRBJ2-1; no reliable D call. Trimming pared 4 bases from V and 4 bases from J, leaving 14 bases between. The CDR3 length is 15 residues. Germline V gene sequence: CDR1 MNHNS, CDR2 SASEGT. CDR3 nucleotide sequence: TGTGCCAGCAGTGTCCAGAAACCACTATACAATGAGCAGTTCTTC. It encodes CASSVQKPLYNEQFF.

This clone showed up just a few times. The V gene is TRBV5-1, the J gene TRBJ1-4; D gene unclear. V lost 0 bases to trimming and J lost 5 bases, with 14 bases between them. Looked up from germline, CDR1 is SGHRS and CDR2 is YFSETQ. This CDR3 spans 16 amino acids. The CDR3 coding sequence is TGCGCCAGCAGCTTGGGCCCTACGGGCGGGAATGAAAAACTGTTTTTT. It yields the protein CASSLGPTGGNEKLFF.

The chain joins TRBV5-1 to TRBJ1-6; TRBD1 matches at 8 bases. This CDR3 comprises 14 residues. Unmatched junction bases numbered 5, after V lost 5 bases and J lost 7 bases. Germline-derived CDR1 and CDR2 are SGHRS and YFSETQ. The CDR3 region has the DNA TGCGCCAGCAGGAGACAGGGGACCAATTCACCCCTCCACTTT. Translated, it gives CASRRQGTNSPLHF.

This clone was recorded a few times. The J gene is TRBJ2-7, the V gene TRBV5-1; 7 bases are shared with TRBD1. Germline CDR1 SGHRS, CDR2 YFSETQ. Trimming cost V 8 bases and J 0 bases; bases outside gene matches: 11. The CDR3 is 15 amino acids. CDR3 residues: CASMYGDSPSYEQYF. CDR3 in DNA: TGCGCCAGTATGTACGGGGACAGTCCCTCCTACGAGCAGTACTTC.

V is TRBV19 and J is TRBJ2-7; D is possibly TRBD1 (6 bases). Germline V CDR1 and CDR2: LNHDA, SQIVND (reference sequence). This CDR3 is built from 13 residues. V was trimmed by 3 bases and J by 6 bases, leaving 12 bases between them. CDR3 in DNA: TGTGCCAGTAGTATGGTCAGGGGAAGCGAGCAGTACTTC. Translating it yields CASSMVRGSEQYF.

V usage is TRBV11-2 and J usage is TRBJ1-1; the D gene is possibly TRBD1 (6 bases). Germline lookup yields CDR1 SGHAT and CDR2 FQNNGV. V lost 7 bases and J lost 4, with 25 bases in between. This CDR3 has 17 residues. This CDR3 is CASTVRGSRIFFTEAFF. Written as DNA, the CDR3 is TGTGCCAGCACTGTCAGGGGTAGTAGGATTTTCTTCACTGAAGCTTTCTTT. Full variable domain (missing parts from reference TRBV11-2 and TRBJ1-1): EAGVAQSPRYKIIEKRQSVAFWCNPISGHATLYWYQQILGQGPKLLIQFQNNGVVDDSQLPKDRFSAERLKGVDSTLKIQPAKLEDSAVYLCASTVRGSRIFFTEAFFGQGTRLTVV.

The chain couples TRBV5-1 to TRBJ2-1; tentative D call: TRBD2 (7 bases). The CDR3 length is 16 residues. Per germline, CDR1 SGHRS and CDR2 YFSETQ. The V end was cut by 1 base, the J end by 2 bases, with 13 bases between. The CDR3 loop reads CASSLSGGATYNEQFF. For the CDR3, the DNA is TGCGCCAGCAGCTTGAGTGGGGGGGCCACCTACAATGAGCAGTTCTTC.

This clone was counted between two and nine times. The V and J genes are TRBV28 and TRBJ1-5; maybe TRBD1 (5 bases). The CDR3 covers 13 residues. V lost 8 bases to trimming and J lost 5 bases, with 13 bases between them. The germline gives CDR1 MDHEN, CDR2 SYDVKM. The CDR3 reads CASGIRGYQPQHF. The CDR3 DNA reads TGTGCCAGCGGCATTAGGGGCTATCAGCCCCAGCATTTT.

The chain uses TRBV5-8 and TRBJ2-7; 9 bases line up with TRBD2. The CDR3 totals 18 residues. Germline V gene sequence: CDR1 SGHTS, CDR2 YDEGEE. V shed 3 bases and J 2 bases; nucleotides not matched to a gene: 15. CDR3 DNA sequence: TGTGCCAGCAGCTCCCACGGCCGATATAGCGGGGGTACCTACGAGCAGTACTTC. It yields the protein CASSSHGRYSGGTYEQYF.

The chain uses TRBV27 and TRBJ1-2; D may be TRBD1 (6 bases). The CDR3 has 13 amino acids. V lost 5 bases to trimming and J lost 7 bases, with 14 bases between them. Germline CDR1 MNHEY, CDR2 SMNVEV (reference sequence). This CDR3 reads CASSPDSFRGYTF. The CDR3 bases are TGTGCCAGCAGTCCGGACAGTTTCCGTGGCTACACCTTC.